This T cell receptor (beta chain) was sequenced for a study of blood T cells in healthy people across ages. Findings and limits, study-wide: Researchers report that TCR beta diversity correlated strongly with naive T cell percentage. Per million T cells, the diversity of TCR beta decreased roughly linearly as age advanced.

In the case of this clonotype: Its antigen is unidentified.

The use of a sample-barcoded 5' primer and a J-beta primer mix characterized a second PCR of roughly 6 to 11 cycles. Any given sample supplied a minimum of 2.5 million CDR3-containing paired-end reads. TCRdb processed the 5' RACE reads anew with MiXCR; each CDR3 protein has one entry. Of some 1.5 million distinct CDR3 sequences listed, roughly 27% are singletons. The CDR3 length is 13 residues. V lost 10 bases and J lost 9, with 18 bases in between. Germline values: CDR1 KGHDR, CDR2 SFDVKD. This chain links TRBV24-1 with TRBJ2-1; TRBD1 or TRBD2 may be the D gene (6 bases each). This clonotype originated in a woman between 25 and 40 years old in good health. Sequenced material: blood. CDR3 region: CATRGEAFSEQFF. CDR3 in DNA: TGTGCCACGAGGGGGGAGGCCTTTTCTGAGCAGTTCTTC.